These 2 T cell receptor beta chains were sequenced from one sample in a study of regulatory T cells in long-lasting Graves disease. In building TCR beta libraries, iRepertoire HTBI primers were used together with Arm-PCR of CDR3 regions. MiXCR was run by TCRdb on the multiplex PCR reads, yielding one entry per CDR3 protein. The top ten hold around 13% of the sample, which has fewer than 650,000 distinct CDR3 sequences, roughly 15% seen once. Time point in this sample: newly diagnosed GD, antithyroid drugs for less than 3 months. From RNA extracted from PBMCs, the TCR library was made. A further study also used this sample, focusing on T cells in Graves' hyperthyroidism and ophthalmopathy.

Sequencing was performed on peripheral blood mononuclear cells (PBMCs), taken at new diagnosis, from a patient treated with antithyroid drugs. Receptors originate from a man aged 18-30 years with Graves disease.

The sample holds many counts of this clonotype. The chain couples TRBV6-2 or TRBV6-3 to TRBJ1-1; maybe TRBD1 (6 bases). Trimming left V 0 bases short and J 4 bases short, with 12 bases between. The CDR3 loop spans 15 amino acids. Per germline, CDR1 MNHEY and CDR2 SVGEGT. CDR3 coding DNA: TGTGCCAGCAGTTACTCGGGGGGGCTGGGCACTGAAGCTTTCTTT. Amino acids: CASSYSGGLGTEAFF.

The chain uses TRBV12-3 or TRBV12-4 and TRBJ1-6; D remains ambiguous. The V end lost 3 bases, the J end lost 8 bases, and 11 bases lay between the germline ends. The CDR3 has 14 residues. DNA of the CDR3: TGTGCCAGCAGTTTTGGTACAGACTATTCACCCCTCCACTTT. As protein: CASSFGTDYSPLHF.